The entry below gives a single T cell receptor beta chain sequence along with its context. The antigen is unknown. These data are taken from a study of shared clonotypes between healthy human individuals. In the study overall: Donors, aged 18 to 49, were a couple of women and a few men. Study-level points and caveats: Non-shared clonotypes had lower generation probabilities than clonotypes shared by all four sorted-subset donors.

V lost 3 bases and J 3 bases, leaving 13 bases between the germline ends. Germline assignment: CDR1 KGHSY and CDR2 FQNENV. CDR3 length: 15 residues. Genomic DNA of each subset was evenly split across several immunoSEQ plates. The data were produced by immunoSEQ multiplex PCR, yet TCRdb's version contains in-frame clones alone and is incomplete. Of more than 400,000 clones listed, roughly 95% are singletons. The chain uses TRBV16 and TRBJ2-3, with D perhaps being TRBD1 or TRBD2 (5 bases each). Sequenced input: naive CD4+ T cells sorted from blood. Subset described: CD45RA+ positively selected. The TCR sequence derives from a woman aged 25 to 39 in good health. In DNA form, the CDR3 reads TGTGCCAGCAGCCATTTTCAGGGCGGGACAGATACGCAGTATTTT. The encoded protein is CASSHFQGGTDTQYF.